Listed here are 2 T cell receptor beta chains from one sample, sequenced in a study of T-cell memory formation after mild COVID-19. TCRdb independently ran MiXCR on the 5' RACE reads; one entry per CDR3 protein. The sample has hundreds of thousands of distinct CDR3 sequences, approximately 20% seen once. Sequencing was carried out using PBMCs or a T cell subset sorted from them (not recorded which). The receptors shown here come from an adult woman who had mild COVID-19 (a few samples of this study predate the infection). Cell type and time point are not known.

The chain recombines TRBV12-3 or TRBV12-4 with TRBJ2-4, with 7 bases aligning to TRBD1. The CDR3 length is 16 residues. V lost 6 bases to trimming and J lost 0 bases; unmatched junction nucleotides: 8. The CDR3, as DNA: TGTGCCAGCAGCGGGGACAGTAGTATAGCCAAAAACATTCAGTACTTC. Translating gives CASSGDSSIAKNIQYF.

The CDR3 nucleotides read TGTGCCAGCAGACAAAGCGGGGGGGCCGATAATACGCAGTATTTT. It encodes CASRQSGGADNTQYF. V gene TRBV12-3 or TRBV12-4 combines with J gene TRBJ2-3, with 10 positions matching TRBD2. The V gene end was trimmed by 6 bases and the J gene end by 7 bases; junction bases not matched to a gene: 10. CDR3 length equals 15 residues.